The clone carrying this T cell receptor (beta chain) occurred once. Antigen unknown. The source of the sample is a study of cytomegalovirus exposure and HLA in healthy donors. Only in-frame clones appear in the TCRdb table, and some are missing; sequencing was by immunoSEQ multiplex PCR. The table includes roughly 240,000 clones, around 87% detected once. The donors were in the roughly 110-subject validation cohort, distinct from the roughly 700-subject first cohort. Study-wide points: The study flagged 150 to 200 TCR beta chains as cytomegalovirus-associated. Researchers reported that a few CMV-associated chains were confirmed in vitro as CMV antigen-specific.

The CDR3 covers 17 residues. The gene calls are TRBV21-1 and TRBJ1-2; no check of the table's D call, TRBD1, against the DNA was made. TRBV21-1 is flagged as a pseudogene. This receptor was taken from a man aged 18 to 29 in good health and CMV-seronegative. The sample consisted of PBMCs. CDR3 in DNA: TGTGCCAGCAGCAAAGGCCCTGACAGATACCCAAACTATGGCTACACCTTC. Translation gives CASSKGPDRYPNYGYTF.